These 24 T cell receptor beta chains came from one sample sequenced in a study of T cell responses to AZD1222 COVID-19 vaccine. TCRdb's table, derived via immunoSEQ multiplex PCR, lists solely in-frame clones and lacks some. The profile shows roughly 120,000 clones, more than 70% of them singletons. The material was peripheral blood, obtained 28 days after the second AZD1222 dose. The receptors stem from an adult who received the AZD1222 COVID-19 vaccine.

The chain joins TRBV27 to TRBJ1-2; 10 nucleotides agree with TRBD1. There are 16 residues in the CDR3. Germline values: CDR1 MNHEY, CDR2 SMNVEV (reference sequence). Trimming at V came to 7 bases and at J to 8 bases, leaving 16 bases not matched to a gene. The CDR3 DNA sequence: TGTGCCAGCACCCCACGGGACAGGGGCTCCCTGGAAGGCTACACCTTC. This sequence encodes CASTPRDRGSLEGYTF.

This chain connects TRBV27 to TRBJ1-5; 9 nucleotides agree with TRBD1. The length of the CDR3 is 15 residues. From germline, CDR1 is MNHEY and CDR2 SMNVEV (reference sequence). J lost 3 bases, V lost 6 bases, and 6 bases had no gene match. The CDR3 sequence is CASRTTGGVNQPQHF. In DNA form, the CDR3 reads TGTGCCAGCAGGACGACAGGGGGTGTCAATCAGCCCCAGCATTTT.

V is TRBV7-9 and J is TRBJ1-4; TRBD1 aligns across 10 bases. Germline V gene sequence: CDR1 SEHNR, CDR2 FQNEAQ (reference sequence). The junction had 5 bases not matched to a gene; V was cut back by 5 bases and J by 8 bases. The CDR3 covers 14 residues. CDR3 sequence (DNA): TGTGCCAGCAGCCAGGGACAGGGGCGGGAAAAACTGTTTTTT. This encodes CASSQGQGREKLFF.

This clone was counted between two and nine times. The chain has TRBV27 and TRBJ1-2; D gene ambiguous. From germline, CDR1 is MNHEY and CDR2 SMNVEV (reference sequence). V lost 0 bases to trimming and J lost 4 bases, with 12 bases between them. The CDR3 length is 15 residues. The CDR3 nucleotides read TGTGCCAGCAGTTTATCCTGGAATGGTCTCTATGGCTACACCTTC. It codes for CASSLSWNGLYGYTF.

The genes are TRBV15 and TRBJ1-3; 7 nucleotides line up with TRBD1. The ends lost 1 base at V and 3 bases at J; junction bases unmatched: 6. Germline V gene data show CDR1 as LNHNV and CDR2 as YYDKDF (reference sequence). The CDR3 sequence is 16 residues long. The DNA of the CDR3 is TGTGCCACCAGCAGAGCCGGGACAGCATTTGGAAACACCATATATTTT. It encodes CATSRAGTAFGNTIYF.

To note about this clone: The same CDR3 is also encoded by other DNA sequences in this sample. The V gene is TRBV4-1, the J gene TRBJ1-6, with D maybe TRBD1 (5 bases). With 0 bases removed from V and 1 base from J, the gap between germline ends came to 13 bases. Germline CDR1 reads MGHRA; CDR2 reads YSYEKL. The CDR3 consists of 18 residues. CDR3 amino acids: CASSQELQGWSYNSPLHF. DNA of the CDR3: TGCGCCAGCAGCCAAGAACTCCAGGGTTGGTCCTATAATTCACCCCTCCACTTT.

The rearrangement uses TRBV18 and TRBJ2-4; TRBD2 matches at 8 bases. This CDR3 has 16 residues. Per the germline V gene, CDR1 is KGHSH and CDR2 is LQKENI. The V gene end was trimmed by 5 bases and the J gene end by 3 bases; junction bases not matched to a gene: 9. CDR3 amino acids: CASSSLGGGIKNIQYF. DNA of the CDR3: TGTGCCAGCTCATCATTGGGCGGGGGGATCAAAAACATTCAGTACTTC.

V gene TRBV12-5 combines with J gene TRBJ1-1; no clear D gene. Germline V CDR1 and CDR2: LGHNT, FRNRAP. The CDR3 is made up of 14 amino acids. Trimming pared 1 base from V and 1 base from J, leaving 7 bases between. CDR3: CASGLGHPNTEAFF. CDR3 DNA sequence: TGTGCTAGTGGTTTGGGGCACCCGAACACTGAAGCTTTCTTT.

The DNA for the CDR3 is TGTGCCAGCAGCCAAGGTATCTTAAGAAAGGCAGATACGCAGTATTTT. Protein sequence: CASSQGILRKADTQYF. The chain combines TRBV14 with TRBJ2-3; no clear D. Between the trimmed V and J ends, which lost 1 base and 4 bases, there was a span of 15 bases. CDR1 SGHDN and CDR2 FVKESK come from the germline V gene. This CDR3 has 16 residues.

The chain uses TRBV5-4 and TRBJ2-4; no reliable D call. CDR1 and CDR2 from the germline V gene are SGHNT and YYREEE (reference sequence). The CDR3 sequence is 16 residues long. V shed 4 bases and J shed 0 bases, with 14 bases lying between them. Written as DNA, the CDR3 is TGTGCCAGCAGCAATACTGGAATACTAGCCAAAAACATTCAGTACTTC. This translates into CASSNTGILAKNIQYF.

The chain uses TRBV15 and TRBJ2-3; no clear D. The CDR3 length is 16 residues. Trimming took 5 bases from V and 1 from J, leaving 16 bases between them. Germline V gene lookup returns CDR1 LNHNV and CDR2 YYDKDF (reference sequence). The CDR3 loop is CATSVLGGVGTDTQYF. DNA of the CDR3: TGTGCCACCAGCGTTTTGGGTGGGGTGGGCACAGATACGCAGTATTTT.

The rearrangement joins TRBV10-3 to TRBJ1-5; tentatively, D is TRBD1 (5 bases). Germline V gene lookup returns CDR1 ENHRY and CDR2 SYGVKD. V was shortened by 2 bases and J by 3 bases, with 17 bases between the two germline ends. CDR3 length equals 17 residues. The CDR3 region has the DNA TGTGCCATCAGTGAGCCGCGGGACGGGATGACCAATCAGCCCCAGCATTTT. Amino acids: CAISEPRDGMTNQPQHF.

This chain connects TRBV5-1 to TRBJ2-5, with no clear D. This CDR3 region has 13 residues. Germline CDR1 is SGHRS and CDR2 is YFSETQ. Trimming took off 4 bases at V and 1 base at J, with 8 bases between the two ends. The CDR3 nucleotides are TGCGCCAGCAGCACCGTGGGCCAAGAGACCCAGTACTTC. It is translated as CASSTVGQETQYF.

The rearrangement uses TRBV29-1 and TRBJ1-2; D might be TRBD1 (5 bases). Looked up from germline, CDR1 is SQVTM and CDR2 is ANQGSEA. Trimming shortened V by 3 bases and J by 5 bases, and 10 bases separated the two germline ends. The CDR3 length is 12 residues. The CDR3: CSVDRARYGYTF. As DNA, the CDR3 is TGCAGCGTTGACAGGGCGCGATATGGCTACACCTTC.

V gene TRBV4-3 combines with J gene TRBJ2-3; TRBD2 agrees at 12 bases. The J segment lost 5 bases and the V segment lost 0 bases, leaving 3 bases of the junction unmatched. The CDR3 runs 16 residues. In germline, CDR1 is LGHNA, CDR2 YSLEER. CDR3 DNA sequence: TGCGCCAGCAGCCAAGACCTAGCGGGGGGGCGAGATACGCAGTATTTT. Its protein product is CASSQDLAGGRDTQYF.

This chain uses TRBV4-1 with TRBJ1-1; a possible D gene is TRBD1 (5 bases). The CDR3 length is 17 residues. V was shortened by 0 bases and J by 0 bases, with 14 bases between the two germline ends. CDR1 MGHRA and CDR2 YSYEKL come from the germline V gene. The CDR3, as DNA: TGCGCCAGCAGCCAAGAAGGGGCTCGGGGACTGAACACTGAAGCTTTCTTT. This codes for CASSQEGARGLNTEAFF.

V is TRBV5-1 and J is TRBJ1-4; 9 bases match TRBD1. With 0 bases clipped from V and 0 bases from J, the junction kept 6 bases outside the gene matches. The CDR3 consists of 18 residues. In germline, CDR1 is SGHRS, CDR2 YFSETQ. The CDR3 DNA follows: TGCGCCAGCAGCTTGGGGACAGGGGCCCTCCCAACTAATGAAAAACTGTTTTTT. Residues: CASSLGTGALPTNEKLFF.

CDR3 coding DNA: TGTGCCAGCAGTACCTTAGCGGGGAGCACAGATACGCAGTATTTT. This translates into CASSTLAGSTDTQYF. V gene TRBV27 combines with J gene TRBJ2-3; 8 bases agree with TRBD2. J lost 0 bases, V lost 5 bases, and 4 bases had no gene match. Per the germline V gene, CDR1 is MNHEY and CDR2 is SMNVEV (reference sequence). CDR3 size: 15 residues.

This rearrangement joins TRBV7-2 to TRBJ2-7, with D possibly being TRBD2 (6 bases). Germline CDR1 and CDR2: SGHTA and FQGNSA. The CDR3 sequence is 13 residues long. V was pared by 5 bases and J by 6 bases, with 14 bases between. This CDR3 reads CASSDFNGGEQYF. Written as DNA, the CDR3 is TGTGCCAGCAGCGACTTTAACGGGGGCGAGCAGTACTTC.

The rearrangement links TRBV11-2 to TRBJ2-7; 8 bases agree with TRBD2. V lost 1 base to trimming and J lost 0 bases; unmatched junction nucleotides: 8. The CDR3 contains 17 residues. From germline, CDR1 is SGHAT and CDR2 FQNNGV. CDR3 bases: TGTGCCAGCAGCTTAGGGACGGGAGGGCTGGTCTCCTACGAGCAGTACTTC. This sequence encodes CASSLGTGGLVSYEQYF.

The J gene is TRBJ1-5, the V gene TRBV2; TRBD1 agrees at 7 bases. Germline assignment: CDR1 SNHLY and CDR2 FYNNEI. The CDR3 length is 15 residues. V dropped 4 bases and J dropped 4; count of bases not matched to a gene: 7. DNA for the CDR3: TGTGCCAGCAGTGTCAACAGGGGAACTAATCAGCCCCAGCATTTT. Its protein product is CASSVNRGTNQPQHF.

This clone was seen only a few times. The chain uses TRBV6-1 and TRBJ2-1, with a possible D match to TRBD1 (6 bases). This CDR3 region has 15 residues. Germline V lookup: CDR1 MNHNS, CDR2 SASEGT. Trimming took 0 bases from V and 2 from J, leaving 8 bases between them. The CDR3 reads CASSEAAGAYNEQFF. The DNA of the CDR3 is TGTGCCAGCAGTGAAGCGGCAGGGGCCTACAATGAGCAGTTCTTC.

V gene TRBV18 combines with J gene TRBJ1-2; tentatively, D is TRBD1 (5 bases). V dropped 2 bases and J dropped 4 bases, with 14 bases sitting between them. CDR3 length: 15 amino acids. The germline V gene has CDR1 KGHSH and CDR2 LQKENI. The CDR3 bases are TGTGCCAGCTCACCAAACGCGGACAACCGCTATGGCTACACCTTC. This translates into CASSPNADNRYGYTF.

This rearrangement joins TRBV7-2 to TRBJ2-5, with TRBD1 as a possible D gene (7 bases). Per the germline V gene, CDR1 is SGHTA and CDR2 is FQGNSA. Trimming cost V 2 bases and J 7 bases, with 8 bases left between them. The CDR3 covers 12 residues. The chain's CDR3 is CASSLQGGTQYF. The DNA for the CDR3 is TGTGCCAGCAGCTTACAGGGGGGGACCCAGTACTTC.